One and the same sample provided the 9 T cell receptor beta chains below, sequenced in a study of T cells after yellow fever vaccination. TCRdb reprocessed the 5' RACE reads with MiXCR, giving one entry per CDR3 protein. The sample yields just under 600,000 distinct CDR3 sequences, 13% seen once. The sample here was PBMCs, taken on the day of the yellow fever booster vaccination. Receptor source: a man younger than 40 who received the YFV17D yellow fever vaccine.

The chain couples TRBV6-5 to TRBJ2-2, with TRBD2 matching 14 bases. V lost 2 bases to trimming and J lost 6 bases; unmatched junction nucleotides: 11. The CDR3 sequence is 19 residues long. The germline gives CDR1 MNHEY, CDR2 SVGAGI. CDR3 DNA sequence: TGTGCCAGCAGTTACCAGACTAGCGGGAGGGCCGAGGGGTCCGGGGAGCTGTTTTTT. It specifies CASSYQTSGRAEGSGELFF.

The genes are TRBV7-8 and TRBJ2-5; no clear D gene. Per the germline V gene, CDR1 is SGHVS and CDR2 is FQNEAQ. The CDR3 runs 14 residues. Trimming took off 3 bases at V and 4 bases at J, with 12 bases between the two ends. CDR3 nucleotides: TGTGCCAGCAGCTTCCCCGGCTGGGGAGAGACCCAGTACTTC. It codes for CASSFPGWGETQYF.

There are a few counts of this clonotype. V and J are TRBV4-3 and TRBJ2-1, with TRBD1 identical over 7 bases. The germline V gene encodes CDR1 LGHNA and CDR2 YSLEER. CDR3 length equals 15 residues. With V trimmed by 2 bases and J by 2 bases, 3 bases remained unmatched. Here the CDR3 DNA reads TGCGCCAGCAGCCAAAACAGGGGCGCCTACAATGAGCAGTTCTTC. Translated, it gives CASSQNRGAYNEQFF.

This chain uses TRBV20-1 with TRBJ2-5, with 7 positions matching TRBD1. V gave up 0 bases and J gave up 5 bases; unmatched junction bases: 9. The CDR3 has 15 amino acids. Germline V gene sequence: CDR1 DFQATT, CDR2 SNEGSKA (reference sequence). The CDR3 DNA follows: TGCAGTGCTAGAGACCGACAGGGAAACGAGGAGACCCAGTACTTC. This codes for CSARDRQGNEETQYF.

The V gene is TRBV7-2, the J gene TRBJ2-1; TRBD2 might be the D (7 bases). The CDR3 contains 15 residues. Trimming took 5 bases from V and 6 from J, leaving 17 bases between them. CDR1 and CDR2 from the germline V gene are SGHTA and FQGNSA. The CDR3 spells CASSPRGDNLNEQFF. The CDR3 bases are TGTGCCAGCAGCCCCCGGGGGGACAATCTCAATGAGCAGTTCTTC.

This clonotype has just a few counts. The CDR3 bases are TGTGCCAGCAGCTACTTAGCGGGATCTGAGAATGAGCAGTTCTTC. Translated: CASSYLAGSENEQFF. V is TRBV3-1 and J is TRBJ2-1; TRBD2 aligns across 8 bases. V shed 5 bases and J 7 bases; nucleotides not matched to a gene: 10. CDR3 length equals 15 residues. The germline V gene encodes CDR1 LGHDT and CDR2 YNNKEL (reference sequence).

There are a few counts of this clonotype. The CDR3 DNA follows: TGTGCCAGCAGTTCTCCGGGACCCCGCGGGGAGCAGTACTTC. As protein: CASSSPGPRGEQYF. The J gene is TRBJ2-7, the V gene TRBV6-5; D may match TRBD1 or TRBD2 (5 bases each). CDR1 and CDR2 from the germline V gene are MNHEY and SVGAGI. The V end lost 4 bases, the J end lost 7 bases, and 17 bases lay between the germline ends. CDR3 length: 14 residues.

The chain links TRBV20-1 to TRBJ2-3; D is possibly TRBD2 (6 bases). Per germline, CDR1 DFQATT and CDR2 SNEGSKA (reference sequence). V lost 3 bases and J 2 bases, leaving 12 bases between the germline ends. CDR3 size: 14 residues. This CDR3 is CSASRDFPTDTQYF. The DNA for the CDR3 is TGCAGTGCTAGTAGGGACTTTCCCACAGATACGCAGTATTTT.

The chain has TRBV2 and TRBJ2-5; D unclear. V lost 5 bases and J lost 0, with 10 bases in between. Germline V gives CDR1 SNHLY, CDR2 FYNNEI. The CDR3 runs 14 residues. The CDR3 reads CASSILENQETQYF. Written as DNA, the CDR3 is TGTGCCAGCAGTATATTGGAAAACCAAGAGACCCAGTACTTC.